This record looks at one T cell receptor (beta chain) sequence and its context. Its antigen is unknown. The data are from a study of beta chain features in type 1 diabetes. Sampling consisted of one heparinised blood draw per donor, averaging roughly 0.12 L. General observations from the study: VDJ junctions in type 1 diabetes patients carried more deletions and fewer insertions. Overrepresentation of cells with high TCR expression could result from cDNA sequencing.

All of the isolated RNA was reverse transcribed, so expressed TCRB transcripts were sequenced. Assay: immunoSEQ multiplex PCR; the TCRdb copy retains only in-frame clones and omits some. The table records roughly 350,000 clones, about 11% of them present only once. The CDR3 is made up of 12 amino acids. After removal of 10 bases from V and 8 bases from J, the junction contained 7 bases not matched to a gene. Germline CDR1 is ENHRY and CDR2 is SYGVKD. The sequencing sample was made of naive CD4+ T cells from blood. This receptor was taken from a woman in her 30s in good health. The rearrangement uses TRBV10-3 and TRBJ2-1; 8 bases fit TRBD2. The CDR3 DNA reads as TGTGCCACGACGGGAGGGAGCGATGAGCAGTTCTTC. Protein: CATTGGSDEQFF.